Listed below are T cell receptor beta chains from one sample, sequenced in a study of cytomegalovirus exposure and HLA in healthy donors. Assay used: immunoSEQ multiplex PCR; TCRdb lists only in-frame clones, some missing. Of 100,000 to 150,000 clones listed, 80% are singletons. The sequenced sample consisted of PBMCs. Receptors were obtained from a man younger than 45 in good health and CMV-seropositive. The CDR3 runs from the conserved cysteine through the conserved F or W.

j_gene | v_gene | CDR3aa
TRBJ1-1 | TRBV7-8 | CASSLAGDNTEAFF
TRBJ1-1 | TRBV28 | CATTHRGTGLDTEAFF
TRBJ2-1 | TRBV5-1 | CASSVTSGMINEQFF
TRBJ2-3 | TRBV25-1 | CASSEPPLGAWGDTQYF
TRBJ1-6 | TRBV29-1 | CSAATGNDSPLHF
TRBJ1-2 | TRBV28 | CASNPRTVTADGYTF
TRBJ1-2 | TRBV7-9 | CASSSRQYGYTF
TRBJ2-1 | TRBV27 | CASSLGQPGQGANEQFF
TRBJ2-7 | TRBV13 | CASSRDSPYEQYF
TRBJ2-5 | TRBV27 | CASSPRLAGTQETQYF
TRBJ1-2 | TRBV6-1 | CASSEAGQGRSYTF
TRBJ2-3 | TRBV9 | CASSVAGRLADTQYF
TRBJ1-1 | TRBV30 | CAWNRGQQNTEAFF
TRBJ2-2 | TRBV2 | CASSADSGELFF
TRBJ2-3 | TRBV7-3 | CASSPLGGRDTQYF
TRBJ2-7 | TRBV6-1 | CASSEWTGGYEQYF
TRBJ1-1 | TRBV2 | CASSEARGIQAFF
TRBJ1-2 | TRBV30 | CAWTGTGYGYTF
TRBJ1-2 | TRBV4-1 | CASSQETGHNYGYTF
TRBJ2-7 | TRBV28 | CASSQRGAPLGEQYF
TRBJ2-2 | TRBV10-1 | CASGSWRGTGELFF
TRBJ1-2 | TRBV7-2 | CASSQRRGSGYTF
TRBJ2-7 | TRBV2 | CASGGRGNGEQYF
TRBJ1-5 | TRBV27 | CASSSGDNQPQHF
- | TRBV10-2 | CASSQGRGYEQYF
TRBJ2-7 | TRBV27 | CASSLLGARGGEYEQYF
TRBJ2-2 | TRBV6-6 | CASSRRTTGELFF
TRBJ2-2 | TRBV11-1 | CASSLRQGEPTGELFF
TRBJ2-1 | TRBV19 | CASSIRRSAGGLPPNEQFF
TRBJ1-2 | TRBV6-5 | CASSPSANYGYTF
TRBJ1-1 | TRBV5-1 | CASSLGAAMNTEAFF
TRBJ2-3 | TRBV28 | CASSSDRVDTQYF
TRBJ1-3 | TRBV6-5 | CASSLQGSGNTIYF
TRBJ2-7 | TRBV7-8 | CASSYLFGEVVEQYF
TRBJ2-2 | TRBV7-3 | CASSWDRPPGGELFF
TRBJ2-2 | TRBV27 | CASSLLLARNTGELFF
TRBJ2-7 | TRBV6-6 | CASSSPMEQYF
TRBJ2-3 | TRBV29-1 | CSGRGVGTDTQYF
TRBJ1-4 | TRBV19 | CASTLGSYRRFNEKLFF
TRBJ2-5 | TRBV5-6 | CASSHPGLAEYF